Shown below are 9 T cell receptor beta chains from a single sample sequenced in a study of post-analysis software for immune sequencing data. Study findings and constraints: Four to six TRBV segments (TRBV5-6, TRBV5-1 and TRBV20-1 among them) occurred more frequently in patients than in controls.

Unique molecular identifiers were carried by the TCR beta cDNA libraries. TCRdb reanalysed the PCR reads using MiXCR and keeps one entry per CDR3 protein. This table holds more than 500,000 distinct CDR3 sequences, 34% found once. Antigens of these TCRs are unknown. The sequencing sample was made of blood. These receptors all come from a girl younger than 18 with multiple sclerosis.

This clonotype was found a few times. The rearrangement links TRBV3-1 to TRBJ2-1; no firm D call. V was trimmed by 6 bases and J by 8 bases, leaving 11 bases between them. The germline V gene has CDR1 LGHDT and CDR2 YNNKEL (reference sequence). The CDR3 loop spans 12 amino acids. In DNA form, the CDR3 reads TGTGCCAGCAGGGGGATGGACGATGAGCAGTTCTTC. It is translated as CASRGMDDEQFF.

The chain carries TRBV20-1 and TRBJ1-4, with D unclear. Germline lookup yields CDR1 DFQATT and CDR2 SNEGSKA (reference sequence). There are 12 residues in the CDR3. V was shortened by 5 bases and J by 4 bases, with 8 bases between the two germline ends. CDR3 sequence: CSAVVGNEKLFF. DNA of the CDR3: TGCAGTGCTGTGGTCGGTAATGAAAAACTGTTTTTT.

V gene TRBV20-1 combines with J gene TRBJ2-2, with TRBD2 matching 7 bases. Unmatched junction bases numbered 1, after V lost 0 bases and J lost 3 bases. This CDR3 contains 14 residues. The germline V gene has CDR1 DFQATT and CDR2 SNEGSKA (reference sequence). The CDR3 here is CSARDAGDTGELFF. The CDR3 DNA is TGCAGTGCTAGAGACGCGGGGGACACCGGGGAGCTGTTTTTT.

There are a few counts of this clonotype. V and J are TRBV10-3 and TRBJ1-6, with D maybe TRBD1 (6 bases). Germline V gene data show CDR1 as ENHRY and CDR2 as SYGVKD. The V end lost 2 bases, the J end lost 14 bases, and 25 bases lay between the germline ends. CDR3 length: 17 residues. The DNA of the CDR3 is TGTGCCATCAGTGAGACCGGGCCCCGACAGGACCTAGGGGCCCTCCACTTT. Protein product: CAISETGPRQDLGALHF.

J is TRBJ2-3 and V is TRBV20-1; D not resolved. This CDR3 comprises 13 residues. Germline assignment: CDR1 DFQATT and CDR2 SNEGSKA (reference sequence). V was cut by 5 bases and J by 6 bases, with 15 bases left in between. CDR3 DNA sequence: TGCAGTGCTCCCGGCCTAGGTGGGGATACGCAGTATTTT. Amino acid sequence: CSAPGLGGDTQYF.

The chain couples TRBV12-3 or TRBV12-4 to TRBJ1-1; D remains unclear. This CDR3 is built from 13 residues. The germline V and J ends were trimmed by 0 bases and 3 bases, with 5 bases remaining between them. The CDR3 DNA follows: TGTGCCAGCAGTTTAGCGGAAGACACTGAAGCTTTCTTT. Translated, it gives CASSLAEDTEAFF.

The chain employs TRBV12-3 or TRBV12-4 and TRBJ1-1; TRBD1 matches at 7 bases. Trimming took 0 bases from V and 9 from J; bases not matched to a gene: 7. This CDR3 has 14 amino acids. CDR3 loop: CASSLAEGTAKAFF. The DNA of the CDR3 is TGTGCCAGCAGTTTAGCCGAAGGGACAGCCAAAGCTTTCTTT.

This clonotype showed up just a few times. This CDR3 is CASTSQGSGYTF. CDR3 nucleotides: TGTGCCAGCACCTCACAGGGCTCCGGCTACACCTTC. This chain joins TRBV6-5 and TRBJ1-2; D possibly corresponds to TRBD1 (6 bases). There are 12 residues in the CDR3. V was pared by 7 bases and J by 8 bases, with 14 bases between. Germline assignment: CDR1 MNHEY and CDR2 SVGAGI.

This clonotype showed up just a few times. The chain carries TRBV4-1 and TRBJ1-4; D call uncertain. Between the trimmed V and J ends, which lost 6 bases and 0 bases, there was a span of 8 bases. Germline V gene sequence: CDR1 MGHRA, CDR2 YSYEKL. This CDR3 is built from 14 residues. CDR3 nucleotide sequence: TGCGCCAGCAGGCTAGCTTCAACTAATGAAAAACTGTTTTTT. It is translated as CASRLASTNEKLFF.